The next 4 T cell receptor beta chains were all read from a single sample in a study of sequential checkpoint blockade in melanoma. Assay used: immunoSEQ multiplex PCR; TCRdb lists only in-frame clones, some missing. Among 15,000 to 20,000 clones listed, about 69% were seen once. Treatment denoted: randomized to nivolumab then ipilimumab (arm A) or the reverse (arm B). This material consisted of tumor tissue (inferred from file names), taken from a patient given nivolumab and ipilimumab in sequence. The source of these receptors is a human donor with melanoma.

This clone turned up a few times. The CDR3 nucleotides read TGCGCCAGCAGTGTTCACAGGGAGAAAAACACCATATATTTT. Amino acids: CASSVHREKNTIYF. The rearrangement joins TRBV10-2 to TRBJ1-3; perhaps TRBD1 as D (6 bases). V shed 4 bases and J shed 6 bases, with 13 bases lying between them. This CDR3 has 14 amino acids. The V gene's germline CDR1 is WSHSY and CDR2 SAAADI.

The chain employs TRBV5-1 and TRBJ2-2; the match to TRBD2 covers 9 bases. V shed 0 bases, J shed 5 bases, and the junction held 8 bases outside the gene matches. Per germline, CDR1 SGHRS and CDR2 YFSETQ. The CDR3 has 17 amino acids. CDR3 protein: CASSLAVAGAGTGELFF. CDR3 bases: TGCGCCAGCAGCTTGGCTGTAGCGGGGGCCGGGACCGGGGAGCTGTTTTTT.

The table lists this clone with a count of one. The J gene is TRBJ1-1, the V gene TRBV6-1; tentatively, D is TRBD1 (5 bases). V lost 1 base and J 4 bases, leaving 10 bases between the germline ends. There are 14 residues in the CDR3. In germline, CDR1 is MNHNS, CDR2 SASEGT. In nucleotides, the CDR3 is TGTGCCAGCAGTGAAGTCTACAGGATCACTGAAGCTTTCTTT. It translates to CASSEVYRITEAFF.

This clone was found a few times. V is TRBV18 and J is TRBJ2-1, with 9 bases fitting TRBD1. The V gene end was trimmed by 4 bases and the J gene end by 1 base; junction bases not matched to a gene: 2. This CDR3 comprises 15 residues. Germline CDR1 and CDR2: KGHSH and LQKENI. The CDR3 DNA follows: TGTGCCAGCTCACTAGGGACAGGGTCCTACAATGAGCAGTTCTTC. Its translation: CASSLGTGSYNEQFF.